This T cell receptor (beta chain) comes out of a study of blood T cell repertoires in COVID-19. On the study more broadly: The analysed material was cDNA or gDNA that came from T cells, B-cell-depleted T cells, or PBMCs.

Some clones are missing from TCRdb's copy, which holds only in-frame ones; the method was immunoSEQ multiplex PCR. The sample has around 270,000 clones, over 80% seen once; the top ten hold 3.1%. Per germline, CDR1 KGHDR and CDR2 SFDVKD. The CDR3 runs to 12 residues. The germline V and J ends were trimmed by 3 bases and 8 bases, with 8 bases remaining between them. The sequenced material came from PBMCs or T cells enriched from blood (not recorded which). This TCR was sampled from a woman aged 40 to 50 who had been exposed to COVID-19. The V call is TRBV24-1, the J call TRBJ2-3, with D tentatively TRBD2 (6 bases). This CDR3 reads CATSDLGGTQYF. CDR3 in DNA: TGTGCCACCAGTGATCTCGGGGGTACGCAGTATTTT.